The T cell receptor (beta chain) under discussion was sequenced for a study of control samples from healthy donors and cancer patients. The count of this clone is one. The data were produced by immunoSEQ multiplex PCR, yet TCRdb's version contains in-frame clones alone and is incomplete. The sample carries roughly 130,000 clones, 85% to 95% recorded once. The CDR3 has 12 amino acids. The V and J genes are TRBV21-1 and TRBJ2-7; the listed D gene, TRBD2, was not tested against the DNA. TRBV21-1 is reported as a pseudogene. Sequenced sample: PBMCs. The TCR comes from a man aged 50-59 years with head and neck cancer. The DNA for the CDR3 is TGTGCCAGCAGCCCCCGGTCCTACGAGCAGTACTTC. Amino acids: CASSPRSYEQYF.